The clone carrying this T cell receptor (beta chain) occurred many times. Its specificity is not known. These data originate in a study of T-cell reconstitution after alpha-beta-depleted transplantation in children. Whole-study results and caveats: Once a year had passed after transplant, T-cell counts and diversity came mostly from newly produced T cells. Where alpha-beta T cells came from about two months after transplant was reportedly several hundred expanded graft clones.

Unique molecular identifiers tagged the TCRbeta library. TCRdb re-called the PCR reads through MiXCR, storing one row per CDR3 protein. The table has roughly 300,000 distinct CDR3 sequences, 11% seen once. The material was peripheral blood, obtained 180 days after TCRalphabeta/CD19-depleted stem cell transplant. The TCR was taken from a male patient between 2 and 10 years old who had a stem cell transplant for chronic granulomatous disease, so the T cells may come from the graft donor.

The CDR3 reads CASSYSQGAYNEQFF. CDR3 nucleotides: TGTGCCAGCAGTTACAGTCAGGGTGCCTACAATGAGCAGTTCTTC. J is TRBJ2-1 and V is TRBV6-2 or TRBV6-3; perhaps TRBD1 as D (5 bases). V was clipped by 2 bases and J by 2 bases, with 10 bases between them. The CDR3 totals 15 residues. Looked up from germline, CDR1 is MNHEY and CDR2 is SVGEGT.